This T cell receptor (beta chain) derives from a study of blood T cell repertoires in COVID-19. Study as a whole: Sites in the United States, Italy and Spain provided acute and convalescent COVID-19 samples.

TCRdb keeps only in-frame clones here, not all; method: immunoSEQ multiplex PCR. This sample has 200,000 to 300,000 clones, with around 89% found just once. The CDR3 has 15 amino acids. The germline V and J ends were trimmed by 7 bases and 3 bases, with 18 bases remaining between them. Germline V lookup: CDR1 LNHDA, CDR2 SQIVND (reference sequence). Participant reports of clinical history set cohort assignment. The TCR sequence derives from a woman aged 30 to 39 who had recovered from COVID-19. The V and J genes are TRBV19 and TRBJ1-1, with D perhaps TRBD1 (6 bases). The sample comprised PBMCs or T cells enriched from blood (not recorded which). CDR3 sequence reads: CASTSLRNRDTEAFF. The CDR3 DNA is TGTGCCAGTACTTCCTTGAGGAACAGGGACACTGAAGCTTTCTTT.